A single sample is the source of the 9 T cell receptor beta chains below, sequenced in a study of graft-versus-host responses after intestinal transplantation. Libraries were prepared by immunoSEQ multiplex PCR; TCRdb keeps only in-frame clonotypes and omits some of them. The table has over 70,000 clones, approximately 96% seen once; the top ten hold around 0.53%. These receptors have no identified antigens. Sequenced here: unstimulated CD8+ T cells sorted from spleen or lymph node cells, sampled before intestinal transplant. Source of these receptors: a human donor who received an intestinal transplant.

V usage is TRBV27 and J usage is TRBJ2-1; D not resolved. From germline, CDR1 is MNHEY and CDR2 SMNVEV (reference sequence). Trimming removed 5 bases at V and 12 bases at J, with 17 bases between. The CDR3 sequence is 13 residues long. The CDR3 sequence: CASSPWTARLQFF. The CDR3 DNA reads TGTGCCAGCAGTCCCTGGACGGCGAGATTGCAGTTCTTC.

The chain has TRBV5-1 and TRBJ2-2, with D perhaps matching TRBD1 (5 bases). The CDR3 has 11 amino acids. V gave up 6 bases and J gave up 9 bases, with 9 bases separating them. Germline V CDR1 and CDR2: SGHRS, YFSETQ. CDR3 protein: CASTQGRELFF. The CDR3 DNA reads as TGCGCCAGCACCCAGGGCCGGGAGCTGTTTTTT.

The chain combines TRBV4-2 with TRBJ2-5; D tentatively fits TRBD1 or TRBD2 (5 bases each). The J call is uncertain, as TRBJ2-7 better fits the DNA end. The CDR3 is made up of 14 amino acids. Germline V gene data show CDR1 as LGHNA and CDR2 as YNFKEQ. CDR3 nucleotide sequence: TGTGCCAGCAGCCAAGGGGGACCTAATTACGAGCAGTACTTC. Translating gives CASSQGGPNYEQYF.

V and J are TRBV10-3 and TRBJ2-1; tentatively, D is TRBD1 or TRBD2 (6 bases each). The CDR3 totals 19 residues. Germline CDR1 is ENHRY and CDR2 is SYGVKD. Trimming removed 2 bases from V and 4 bases from J, with 24 bases in between. The CDR3 DNA is TGTGCCATCAGTGAGCCCCCTCCCCCGAGGTGGGGGGCGTACAATGAGCAGTTCTTC. It specifies CAISEPPPPRWGAYNEQFF.

The rearrangement uses TRBV10-1 and TRBJ2-5, with TRBD1 as a possible D gene (5 bases). The CDR3 totals 15 residues. Deletions cut 1 base from V and 2 bases from J, with 11 bases between. Germline loops: CDR1 WNHNN, CDR2 SYGVQD (reference sequence). The CDR3 protein is CASSEFSGLQETQYF. The CDR3 DNA sequence: TGCGCCAGCAGTGAGTTTTCAGGGTTGCAAGAGACCCAGTACTTC.

The genes are TRBV11-2 and TRBJ1-4; D is unresolved. Germline CDR1 SGHAT, CDR2 FQNNGV. V dropped 4 bases and J dropped 7 bases, with 4 bases sitting between them. The length of the CDR3 is 11 residues. CDR3 nucleotide sequence: TGTGCCAGCAGCTCAGCTGAAAAACTGTTTTTT. Translation gives CASSSAEKLFF.

Comments on this clone: The germline gene is not matched at one end of the junction; a read error may be the cause. The chain has TRBV6-9 and TRBJ2-7; D is possibly TRBD2 (5 bases). Germline CDR1 reads MNHGY; CDR2 reads SVAAGI. This CDR3 spans 9 amino acids. The CDR3 sequence: CASRDFVRF. Written as DNA, the CDR3 is TGTGCCAGCAGGGACTTCGTACGATTC.

The chain has TRBV7-9 and TRBJ2-1; 8 nucleotides match TRBD1. The V gene end was trimmed by 3 bases and the J gene end by 5 bases; junction bases not matched to a gene: 6. The germline gives CDR1 SEHNR, CDR2 FQNEAQ (reference sequence). This CDR3 has 15 amino acids. The CDR3 sequence: CASSFSTGADNEQFF. CDR3 bases: TGTGCCAGCAGCTTTTCGACAGGGGCGGACAATGAGCAGTTCTTC.

V and J are TRBV5-1 and TRBJ2-7, with D maybe TRBD1 (6 bases). The CDR3 is 15 residues long. The germline V gene has CDR1 SGHRS and CDR2 YFSETQ. The ends were cut back, 2 bases at V and 1 base at J, with 13 bases in the middle. The CDR3 sequence: CASSFTGSGSYEQYF. CDR3 bases: TGCGCCAGCAGCTTTACAGGGTCCGGGTCCTACGAGCAGTACTTC.